A selection of T cell receptor beta chains follows, all from one sample in a study of T cells in Graves' hyperthyroidism and ophthalmopathy. TCRdb itself ran the multiplex PCR reads through MiXCR, one entry per CDR3 protein. The repertoire consists of around 570,000 distinct CDR3 sequences, with about 20% occurring once and the leading ten covering roughly 50%. Sample: blood. The source is a man aged 40-55 years with Graves' ophthalmopathy. Both conserved end residues are trimmed from each CDR3. A D gene is named only where the DNA matches it firmly. Size is omitted from some rows. Given values are once, few, many or a class for expanded clones.

. | TRBV4-1 | . | ASSQWRKETQY
. | TRBV11-2 | many | ASSSVTGRRAEAF
. | TRBV13 | many | ASSLGDRAEQY
. | TRBV6-1 | many | ASRLRTDGGAF
. | TRBV9 | . | ASSVGLAHEQF
. | TRBV5-1 | many | ASSLEGRLYGYT
. | TRBV11-2 | . | ASSSPQAGESDEQF
. | TRBV3-1 | many | ASSQGTGRNTEAF
TRBD1 | TRBV6-1 | . | ASRGQGVWTEAF
. | TRBV5-6 | few | ASSLDPGLHHEQY
. | TRBV5-1 | . | ASTPLMGQGYGYT
TRBD2 | TRBV29-1 | . | NVEDDGGSSYNEQF
. | TRBV12-3/TRBV12-4 | many | ASSFSNQPQH
. | TRBV6-1 | few | AIREGGQGNTIY
. | TRBV19 | few | ASSFAGRDTEAF
. | TRBV25-1 | . | ASSDWGGRGPHEQY
. | TRBV10-1 | many | ASSRFQETQY
. | TRBV5-4 | . | ASSFIGRPNEQF
. | TRBV20-1 | few | SATRTATWDEQF
. | TRBV20-1 | many | SARDRGRGSDTQY
. | TRBV27 | . | ASSLRGGEEKLF
TRBD2 | TRBV5-6 | . | ASSFLGEGEVEQY
. | TRBV11-2 | many | ASSLRDPSSGNTIY
. | TRBV12-3/TRBV12-4 | many | ASSIRTNTEAF
TRBD2 | TRBV5-1 | many | ASSLETSFGYNEQF
TRBD2 | TRBV7-2 | few | ASSAKVRSGRRPEQF
. | TRBV7-9 | many | ASSQVAEPYFEKLF
TRBD2 | TRBV20-1 | . | SASPAGSGMNTGELF
. | TRBV18 | many | ASSPDPGQYQETQY
. | TRBV15 | few | ATSEWGEKLF
TRBD1 | TRBV7-9 | few | ASSRGQGIDYGYT
. | TRBV9 | . | AGSVGGRVNSPLH
. | TRBV18 | many | ASSPGGPFTEAF
. | TRBV4-2 | few | ASSQDLRSRSTDTQY
. | TRBV4-2 | few | ASSQGPGSGQPQH
. | TRBV12-3/TRBV12-4 | . | ASRGSVNYGYT
TRBD1 | TRBV4-1 | . | ASSQEGDRGTYGYT